Described below is a single TCR beta chain sequence and its context. Its specificity is unknown. This sample was taken from a study of cytomegalovirus exposure and HLA in healthy donors. This CDR3 spans 12 amino acids. V was pared by 2 bases and J by 14 bases, with 12 bases between. The germline CDR1 and CDR2 sequences are MDHEN and SYDVKM. 13 Jbeta primers and 60 Vbeta primers were used for the PCR. In the original analysis: Counted up in a later analysis, unique TCR beta chains came to 60 million to 95 million, with some 9.9 million shared. Sequencing used immunoSEQ multiplex PCR; TCRdb keeps in-frame clones, though not all of them. V, J and clone size were drawn from that table, and D and trimming were deduced from the DNA. Of around 190,000 clones in the sample, over 70% were seen once. Whole-study results and caveats: Cytomegalovirus status, reportedly, was diagnosed with high specificity and sensitivity by the classifier. It emerged from a later analysis that several of the most significant clusters appeared to be linked to common viral pathogens. Being productive about 90% or about 30% of the time was typical of most TCR beta V segments in an earlier analysis.

Material: PBMCs. This sequence was found in a young woman in good health and CMV-seropositive. The chain uses TRBV28 and TRBJ1-4; a possible D gene is TRBD1 (5 bases). The CDR3, as DNA: TGTGCCAGCAGTTTAAAGGGGTTCTTCCTGTTTTTT. It specifies CASSLKGFFLFF.